Presented here are 9 T cell receptor beta chains from one specimen sequenced in a study of identical twins. TCRdb processed the 5' RACE reads anew with MiXCR; each CDR3 protein has one entry. Among approximately 680,000 distinct CDR3 sequences listed, under 8.5% were seen once. The same sample was also used in a study of yellow fever vaccine responses in identical twins.

The sequencing input was PBMCs. Every receptor here comes from a woman in her late teens or twenties in good health.

The sample holds a few counts of this clonotype. V usage is TRBV5-1 and J usage is TRBJ2-3; a possible D gene is TRBD2 (6 bases). Trimming cost V 5 bases and J 1 base, with 14 bases left between them. CDR1 and CDR2 from the germline V gene are SGHRS and YFSETQ. The CDR3 runs to 15 residues. As DNA, the CDR3 is TGCGCCAGCAGAATACTAGCCATACGCACAGATACGCAGTATTTT. As protein: CASRILAIRTDTQYF. Full variable domain (missing parts from reference TRBV5-1 and TRBJ2-3): KAGVTQTPRYLIKTRGQQVTLSCSPISGHRSVSWYQQTPGQGLQFLFEYFSETQRNKGNFPGRFSGRQFSNSRSEMNVSTLELGDSALYLCASRILAIRTDTQYFGPGTRLTVL.

The J gene is TRBJ2-2, the V gene TRBV10-3; a weak D match, TRBD1 (6 bases). Between the trimmed V and J ends, which lost 4 bases and 5 bases, there was a span of 8 bases. The CDR3 loop spans 13 amino acids. Germline V gene lookup returns CDR1 ENHRY and CDR2 SYGVKD. The CDR3 protein is CAISGDRTGELFF. The CDR3 DNA reads TGTGCCATCAGTGGCGACAGGACCGGGGAGCTGTTTTTT.

Ten or more counts support this clonotype. This chain links TRBV7-9 with TRBJ1-1, with D perhaps TRBD1 (5 bases). The CDR3 contains 14 residues. V was trimmed by 3 bases and J by 0 bases, leaving 8 bases between them. CDR1 is SEHNR, CDR2 FQNEAQ, per germline (reference sequence). The CDR3 DNA sequence: TGTGCCAGCAGCTTCGGGGGAATGAACACTGAAGCTTTCTTT. Encoded protein: CASSFGGMNTEAFF. Supplemented by reference TRBV7-9 and TRBJ1-1, the full variable domain reads DTGVSQNPRHKITKRGQNVTFRCDPISEHNRLYWYRQTLGQGPEFLTYFQNEAQLEKSRLLSDRFSAERPKGSFSTLEIQRTEQGDSAMYLCASSFGGMNTEAFFGQGTRLTVV.

The V and J genes are TRBV7-3 and TRBJ2-1; perhaps TRBD2 as D (7 bases). This CDR3 region has 20 residues. Per the germline V gene, CDR1 is SGHTA and CDR2 is FQGTGA. Trimming took 7 bases from V and 0 from J, leaving 28 bases between them. The CDR3 sequence: CASTPGGGSGHHRSYNEQFF. The CDR3, as DNA: TGTGCCAGCACCCCCGGCGGGGGCAGCGGCCACCATCGCTCCTACAATGAGCAGTTCTTC.

This clonotype was recorded many times. For the CDR3, the DNA is TGTGCCAGCAGCCCCAGGACAGAAAACACCGGGGAGCTGTTTTTT. As protein: CASSPRTENTGELFF. V gene TRBV18 combines with J gene TRBJ2-2; D possibly corresponds to TRBD1 (6 bases). The CDR3 consists of 15 residues. Trimming cost V 8 bases and J 2 bases, with 15 bases left between them. Germline CDR1 is KGHSH and CDR2 is LQKENI.

This clonotype was recorded at least ten times. The rearrangement joins TRBV24-1 to TRBJ2-1; 7 nucleotides agree with TRBD1. The CDR3 covers 13 residues. CDR1 is KGHDR, CDR2 SFDVKD, per germline. With 2 bases clipped from V and 16 bases from J, the junction kept 10 bases outside the gene matches. The CDR3 sequence: CATSDWAGQDHFF. The CDR3 DNA is TGTGCCACCAGTGATTGGGCCGGACAGGACCACTTCTTC.

This clonotype has a count of ten or more. This sequence joins TRBV7-3 and TRBJ2-2; no firm D call. There are 13 residues in the CDR3. CDR1 is SGHTA and CDR2 is FQGTGA in the germline V gene. Trimming removed 4 bases at V and 4 bases at J, with 7 bases between. The CDR3 region is CASSSLSTGELFF. Here the CDR3 DNA reads TGTGCCAGCAGCTCCCTAAGCACCGGGGAGCTGTTTTTT.

This sequence joins TRBV18 and TRBJ2-5, with 7 bases fitting TRBD1. Trimming at V came to 3 bases and at J to 5 bases, leaving 9 bases not matched to a gene. The germline V gene encodes CDR1 KGHSH and CDR2 LQKENI. This CDR3 spans 15 amino acids. This chain's CDR3 is CASSPTGAAGETQYF. The CDR3 nucleotides are TGTGCCAGCTCACCTACAGGGGCCGCCGGTGAGACCCAGTACTTC.

This clonotype occurred many times. This sequence joins TRBV12-3 or TRBV12-4 and TRBJ1-3, with D perhaps matching TRBD1 (6 bases). CDR3 length equals 16 residues. V was pared by 8 bases and J by 4 bases, with 21 bases between. CDR3 residues: CASLYKQSGGGNTIYF. In DNA, the CDR3 is TGTGCCAGCCTCTATAAGCAGTCTGGGGGCGGAAACACCATATATTTT.